The T cell receptor (beta chain) described here comes from a study of blood T cell repertoires in COVID-19. This CDR3 is built from 15 residues. Germline V gene data show CDR1 as MDHEN and CDR2 as SYDVKM. Losses at the gene ends were 6 bases for V and 6 bases for J; bases not matched to a gene: 8. Using immunoSEQ multiplex PCR, the repertoire was profiled, and TCRdb retains in-frame clones only, with some absent. The top ten clones hold around a sixth of a sample with 150,000 to 200,000 clones, around three quarters of them seen once. Sample: PBMCs or T cells enriched from blood (not recorded which). This sequence was found in a woman between 50 and 59 years old with acute COVID-19. The chain has TRBV28 and TRBJ1-5; 10 positions agree with TRBD1. CDR3 nucleotide sequence: TGTGCCAGCAGCTCTGGACAGGGGGGGGGTCAGCCCCAGCATTTT. Translation gives CASSSGQGGGQPQHF.